The rows below give T cell receptor beta chains drawn from one sample of a study of T cell repertoires in cytomegalovirus infection. In TCRdb, the reads were re-called with MiXCR into one record per CDR3 protein. The repertoire holds more than 650,000 distinct CDR3 sequences, with less than 40% as singletons. The sequencing sample was made of PBMCs. These receptors were obtained from a human donor in good health (CMV status not recorded). Some clones in this sample may be carry-over from other donors' samples. Each CDR3 is given without its conserved first and last residue. Size tells how often a clone was seen (once, few, many) or the class of an expanded clone, and some rows leave it out.

TRBV7-9 | 15 | - | ASSGGEREGPLYEQY
TRBV5-1 | 10 | - | ASSLAYSAQY
TRBV2 | 12 | - | ASRDDRGAYEQY
TRBV7-2 | 10 | - | ASSPPPREAF
TRBV7-6 | 11 | - | ASSSRDRGPTH
TRBV5-5 | 14 | - | ASSLVGRDMAETQY
TRBV28 | 14 | - | ASEGVGGADQETQY
TRBV19 | 14 | - | ASTLDRISSYNEQF
TRBV6-8 | 11 | - | ASSQQGTSEQY
TRBV24-1 | 15 | - | ATSPGQGALRGYGYT
TRBV7-2 | 14 | few | ASSLAPGGNTGELF
TRBV5-1 | 12 | - | ASTMPGLNTEAF
TRBV19 | 13 | - | ASSILGQKNYGYT
TRBV5-1 | 12 | - | ASSLMSGGSPLH
TRBV7-6 | 13 | many | ASSLAGAAGNEQF
TRBV7-6 | 13 | - | ASSLVGTPNTEAF
TRBV12-3/TRBV12-4 | 11 | - | ASSPGQGRSAF
TRBV12-3/TRBV12-4 | 10 | many | ASSFGTVEAF
TRBV27 | 14 | - | ASSLSKLAGPYEQY
TRBV12-3/TRBV12-4 | 13 | few | ASSFQGNSGNTIY
TRBV20-1 | 12 | few | SAREGAFNYGYT
TRBV27 | 13 | - | ASSPWDSYTDTQY
TRBV11-2 | 15 | - | ASSPAKGGSGANVLT
TRBV6-5 | 15 | - | ASSYSIWDRAESGYT
TRBV2 | 11 | - | ASSGTGGNTIY
TRBV6-6 | 10 | few | ASSDGSEPQH
TRBV11-2 | 10 | many | ASRTGIDEQY
TRBV20-1 | 10 | - | SAIGVYEKLF
TRBV11-2 | 11 | few | ASSPGTGAEQF
TRBV5-1 | 11 | - | ASSLDQANLQY
TRBV28 | 13 | - | ASTDRAMGNQPQH
TRBV28 | 9 | once | ASSFSFGYT
TRBV28 | 10 | - | ASSLGSRGLF
TRBV5-6 | 12 | few | ASSGGPRDSPLH
TRBV6-2/TRBV6-3 | 11 | - | ASKIGQSYEQY